This T cell receptor beta chain was observed in a study of blood T cell repertoires in COVID-19. CDR3 length: 13 residues. V shed 5 bases and J shed 0 bases, with 6 bases lying between them. Germline V CDR1 and CDR2: SEHNR, FQNEAQ (reference sequence). As processed by the authors: Cell counts per sample came from amplifying reference gene primers. Measured with immunoSEQ multiplex PCR; TCRdb has only the in-frame clones, and not every one. That table gives V, J and clone size, and the DNA gave D and trimming. The data show about 280,000 clones, about 90% seen once. This receptor was identified in a woman between 18 and 30 years old with acute COVID-19. This chain links TRBV7-9 with TRBJ2-3; unclear D gene. Sample: PBMCs or T cells enriched from blood (not recorded which). CDR3 coding DNA: TGTGCCAGCAGCCCTCCTAGCACAGATACGCAGTATTTT. It codes for CASSPPSTDTQYF.